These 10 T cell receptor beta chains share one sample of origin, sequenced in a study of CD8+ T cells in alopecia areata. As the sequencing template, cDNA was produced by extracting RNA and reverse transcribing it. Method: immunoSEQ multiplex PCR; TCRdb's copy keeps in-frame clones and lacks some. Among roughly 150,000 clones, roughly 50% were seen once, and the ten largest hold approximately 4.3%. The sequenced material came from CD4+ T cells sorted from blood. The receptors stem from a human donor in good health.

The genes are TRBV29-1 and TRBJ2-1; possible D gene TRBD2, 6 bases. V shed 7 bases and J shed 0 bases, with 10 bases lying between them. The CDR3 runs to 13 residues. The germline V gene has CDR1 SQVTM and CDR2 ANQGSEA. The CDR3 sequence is CSGGTGSYNEQFF. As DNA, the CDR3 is TGCAGCGGCGGGACTGGCTCCTACAATGAGCAGTTCTTC.

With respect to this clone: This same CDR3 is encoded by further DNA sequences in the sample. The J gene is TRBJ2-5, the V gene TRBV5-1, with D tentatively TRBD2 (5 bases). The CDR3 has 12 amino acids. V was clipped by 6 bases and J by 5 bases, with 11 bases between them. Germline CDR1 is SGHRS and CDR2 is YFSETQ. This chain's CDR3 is CASTRERETQYF. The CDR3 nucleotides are TGCGCCAGCACGAGGGAACGGGAGACCCAGTACTTC.

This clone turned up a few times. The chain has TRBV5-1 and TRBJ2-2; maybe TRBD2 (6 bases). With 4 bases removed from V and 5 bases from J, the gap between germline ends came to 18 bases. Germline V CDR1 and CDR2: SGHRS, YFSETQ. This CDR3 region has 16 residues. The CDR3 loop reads CASSRPGISGTGELFF. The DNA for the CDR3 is TGCGCCAGCAGCCGACCCGGGATTAGCGGTACCGGGGAGCTGTTTTTT.

CDR3 DNA: TGTGCCATCAAACCAGCGGGAGAAGAGACCCAGTACTTC. It yields the protein CAIKPAGEETQYF. The genes are TRBV10-3 and TRBJ2-5, with 8 bases that match TRBD2. CDR1 ENHRY and CDR2 SYGVKD come from the germline V gene. V shed 7 bases and J 3 bases; nucleotides not matched to a gene: 4. CDR3 size: 13 residues.

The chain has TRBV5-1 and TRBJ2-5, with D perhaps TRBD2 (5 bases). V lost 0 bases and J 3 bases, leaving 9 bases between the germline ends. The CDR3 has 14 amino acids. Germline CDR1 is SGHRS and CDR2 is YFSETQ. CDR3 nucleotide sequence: TGCGCCAGCAGCTTGGGAGGGTATGAAGAGACCCAGTACTTC. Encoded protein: CASSLGGYEETQYF.

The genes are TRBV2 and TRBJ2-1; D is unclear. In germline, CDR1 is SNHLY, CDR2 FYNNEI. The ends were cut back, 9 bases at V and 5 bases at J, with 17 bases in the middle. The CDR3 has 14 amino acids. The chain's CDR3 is CASINPLKDNEQFF. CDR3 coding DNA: TGTGCCAGTATTAATCCTTTGAAAGACAATGAGCAGTTCTTC.

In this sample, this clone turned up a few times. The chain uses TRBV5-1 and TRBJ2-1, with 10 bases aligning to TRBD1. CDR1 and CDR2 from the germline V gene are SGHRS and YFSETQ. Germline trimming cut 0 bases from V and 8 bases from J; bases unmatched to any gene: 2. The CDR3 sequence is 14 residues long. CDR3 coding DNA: TGCGCCAGCAGCTTGGGGGACAGGGGAGATGAGCAGTTCTTC. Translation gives CASSLGDRGDEQFF. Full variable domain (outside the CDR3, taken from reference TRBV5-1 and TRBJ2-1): KAGVTQTPRYLIKTRGQQVTLSCSPISGHRSVSWYQQTPGQGLQFLFEYFSETQRNKGNFPGRFSGRQFSNSRSEMNVSTLELGDSALYLCASSLGDRGDEQFFGPGTRLTVL.

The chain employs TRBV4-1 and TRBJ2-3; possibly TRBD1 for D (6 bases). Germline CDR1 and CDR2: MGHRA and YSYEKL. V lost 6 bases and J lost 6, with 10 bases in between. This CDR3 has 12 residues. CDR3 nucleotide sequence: TGCGCCAGCAGTCGAACAGGGGATACGCAGTATTTT. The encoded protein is CASSRTGDTQYF.

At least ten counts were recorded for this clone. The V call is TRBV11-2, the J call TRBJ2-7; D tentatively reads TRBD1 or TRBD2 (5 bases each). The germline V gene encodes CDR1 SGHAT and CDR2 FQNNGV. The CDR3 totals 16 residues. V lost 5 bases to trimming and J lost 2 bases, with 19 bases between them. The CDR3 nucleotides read TGTGCCAGCAGCCCCGTCAATCGGGGCGGTACCTACGAGCAGTACTTC. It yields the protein CASSPVNRGGTYEQYF.

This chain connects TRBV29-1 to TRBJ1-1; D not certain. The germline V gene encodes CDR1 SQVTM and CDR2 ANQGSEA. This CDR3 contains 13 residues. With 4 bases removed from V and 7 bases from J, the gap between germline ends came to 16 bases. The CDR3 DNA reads TGCAGCGTTGGCAGACGGCAGGCTAGTGAAGCTTTCTTT. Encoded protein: CSVGRRQASEAFF.